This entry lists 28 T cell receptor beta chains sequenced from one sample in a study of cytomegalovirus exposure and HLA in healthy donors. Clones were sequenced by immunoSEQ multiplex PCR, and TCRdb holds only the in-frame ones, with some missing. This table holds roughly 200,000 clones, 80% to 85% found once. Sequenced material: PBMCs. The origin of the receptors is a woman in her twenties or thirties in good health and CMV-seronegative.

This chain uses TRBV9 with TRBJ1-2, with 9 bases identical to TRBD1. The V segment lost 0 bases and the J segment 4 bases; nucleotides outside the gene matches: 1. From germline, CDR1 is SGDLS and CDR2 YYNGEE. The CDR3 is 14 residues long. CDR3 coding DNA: TGTGCCAGCAGCGTAGGGACAGGGGCCTATGGCTACACCTTC. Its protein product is CASSVGTGAYGYTF. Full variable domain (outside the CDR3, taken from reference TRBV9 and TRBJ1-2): DSGVTQTPKHLITATGQRVTLRCSPRSGDLSVYWYQQSLDQGLQFLIQYYNGEERAKGNILERFSAQQFPDLHSELNLSSLELGDSALYFCASSVGTGAYGYTFGSGTRLTVV.

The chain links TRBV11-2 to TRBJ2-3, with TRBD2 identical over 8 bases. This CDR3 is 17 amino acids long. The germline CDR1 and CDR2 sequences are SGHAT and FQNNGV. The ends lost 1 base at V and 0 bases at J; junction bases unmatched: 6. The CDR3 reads CASSLGWVAGSTDTQYF. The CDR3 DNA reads TGTGCCAGCAGCTTAGGGTGGGTAGCGGGGAGCACAGATACGCAGTATTTT.

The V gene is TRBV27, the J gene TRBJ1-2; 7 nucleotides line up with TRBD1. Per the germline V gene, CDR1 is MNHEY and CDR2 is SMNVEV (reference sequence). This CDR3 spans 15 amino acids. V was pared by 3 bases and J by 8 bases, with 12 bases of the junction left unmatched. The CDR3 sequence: CASSLIPTGQRGYTF. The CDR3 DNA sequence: TGTGCCAGCAGTTTGATCCCTACGGGACAGCGCGGCTACACCTTC.

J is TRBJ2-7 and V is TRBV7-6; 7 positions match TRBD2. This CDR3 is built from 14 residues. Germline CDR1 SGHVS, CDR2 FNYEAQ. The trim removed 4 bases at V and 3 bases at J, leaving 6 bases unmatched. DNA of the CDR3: TGTGCCAGCAGCTCGACGTCGGGGGGCTACGAGCAGTACTTC. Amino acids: CASSSTSGGYEQYF. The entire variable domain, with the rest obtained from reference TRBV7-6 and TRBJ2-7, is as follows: GAGVSQSPRYKVTKRGQDVALRCDPISGHVSLYWYRQALGQGPEFLTYFNYEAQQDKSGLPNDRFSAERPEGSISTLTIQRTEQRDSAMYRCASSSTSGGYEQYFGPGTRLTVT.

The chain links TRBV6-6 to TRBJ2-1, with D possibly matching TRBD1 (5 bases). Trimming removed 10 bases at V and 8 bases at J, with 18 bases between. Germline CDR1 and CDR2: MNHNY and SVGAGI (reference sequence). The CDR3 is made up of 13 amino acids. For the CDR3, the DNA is TGTGCCACCGAGGACAACCTTGGCCATGAGCAGTTCTTC. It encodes CATEDNLGHEQFF.

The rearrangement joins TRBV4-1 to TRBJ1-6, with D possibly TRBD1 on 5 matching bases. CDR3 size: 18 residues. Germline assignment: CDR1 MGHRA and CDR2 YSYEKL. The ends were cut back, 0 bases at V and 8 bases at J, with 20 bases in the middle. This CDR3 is CASSQDGAGPTGDSPLHF. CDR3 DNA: TGCGCCAGCAGCCAAGATGGGGCCGGACCTACCGGAGATTCACCCCTCCACTTT.

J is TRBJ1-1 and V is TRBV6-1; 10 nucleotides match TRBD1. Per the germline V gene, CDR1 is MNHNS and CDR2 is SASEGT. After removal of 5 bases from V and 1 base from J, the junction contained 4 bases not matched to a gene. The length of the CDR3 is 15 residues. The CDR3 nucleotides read TGTGCCAGCAGTCCCAGGGACAGGGGGAACACTGAAGCTTTCTTT. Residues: CASSPRDRGNTEAFF.

The CDR3 sequence: CASRAGQGYNEKLFF. Written as DNA, the CDR3 is TGTGCCAGCAGAGCCGGACAGGGTTATAATGAAAAACTGTTTTTT. The V call is TRBV6-1, the J call TRBJ1-4; 8 nucleotides align to TRBD1. V lost 6 bases, J lost 4 bases, and 7 bases stayed unmatched. CDR1 is MNHNS and CDR2 is SASEGT in the germline V gene. The CDR3 is made up of 15 amino acids.

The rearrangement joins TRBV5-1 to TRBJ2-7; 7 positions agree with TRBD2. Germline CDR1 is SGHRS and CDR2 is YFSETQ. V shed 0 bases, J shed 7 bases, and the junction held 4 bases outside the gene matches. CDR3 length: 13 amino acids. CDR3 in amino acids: CASSLGGRGEQYF. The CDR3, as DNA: TGCGCCAGCAGCTTGGGCGGGAGAGGTGAGCAGTACTTC.

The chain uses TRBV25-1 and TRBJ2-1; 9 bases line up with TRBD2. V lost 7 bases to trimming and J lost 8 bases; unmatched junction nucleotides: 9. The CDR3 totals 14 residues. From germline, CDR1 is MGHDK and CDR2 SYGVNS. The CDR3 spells CASNLAGGPDEQFF. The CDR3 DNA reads TGTGCCAGCAATTTGGCGGGAGGGCCCGATGAGCAGTTCTTC.

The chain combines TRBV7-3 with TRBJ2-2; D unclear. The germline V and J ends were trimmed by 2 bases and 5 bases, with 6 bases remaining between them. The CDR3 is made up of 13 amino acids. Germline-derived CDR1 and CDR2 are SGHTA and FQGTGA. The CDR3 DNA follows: TGTGCCAGCAGCTTATTTGTAACCGGGGAGCTGTTTTTT. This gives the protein CASSLFVTGELFF.

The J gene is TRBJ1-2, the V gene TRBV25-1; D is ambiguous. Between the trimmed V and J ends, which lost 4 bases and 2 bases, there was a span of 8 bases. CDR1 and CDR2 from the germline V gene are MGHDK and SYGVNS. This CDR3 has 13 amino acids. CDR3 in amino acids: CASSVQVNYGYTF. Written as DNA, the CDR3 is TGTGCCAGCAGTGTGCAGGTGAACTATGGCTACACCTTC.

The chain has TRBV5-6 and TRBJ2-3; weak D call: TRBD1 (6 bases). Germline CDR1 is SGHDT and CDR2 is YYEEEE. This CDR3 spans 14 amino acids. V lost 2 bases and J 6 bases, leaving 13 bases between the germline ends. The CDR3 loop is CASSLPYRADTQYF. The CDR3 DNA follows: TGTGCCAGCAGCTTACCCTACAGGGCGGATACGCAGTATTTT.

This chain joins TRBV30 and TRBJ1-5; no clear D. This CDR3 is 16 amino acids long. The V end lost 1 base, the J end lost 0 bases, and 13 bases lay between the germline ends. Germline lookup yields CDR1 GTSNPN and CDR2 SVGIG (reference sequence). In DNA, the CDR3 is TGTGCCTGGAGTGGCCGGCGAGGGCCTAGCAATCAGCCCCAGCATTTT. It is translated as CAWSGRRGPSNQPQHF.

In DNA form, the CDR3 reads TGTGCCAGCAGTGAATGGAGGCAGGGACTTTCCTACGAGCAGTACTTC. This translates into CASSEWRQGLSYEQYF. The rearrangement links TRBV25-1 to TRBJ2-7, with a tentative D call TRBD2 (6 bases). The V and J ends lost 1 base and 1 base respectively, with 14 bases between them. The CDR3 is 16 residues long. Per the germline V gene, CDR1 is MGHDK and CDR2 is SYGVNS.

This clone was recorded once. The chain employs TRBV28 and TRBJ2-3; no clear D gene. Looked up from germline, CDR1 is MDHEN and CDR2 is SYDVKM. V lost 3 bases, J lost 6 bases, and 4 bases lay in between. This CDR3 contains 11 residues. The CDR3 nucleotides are TGTGCCAGCAGTTTCCAGGATACGCAGTATTTT. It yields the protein CASSFQDTQYF.

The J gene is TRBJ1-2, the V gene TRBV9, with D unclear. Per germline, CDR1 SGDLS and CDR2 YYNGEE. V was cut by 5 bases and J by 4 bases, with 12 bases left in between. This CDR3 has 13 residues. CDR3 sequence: CASSPDVAYGYTF. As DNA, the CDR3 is TGTGCCAGCAGTCCAGACGTAGCCTATGGCTACACCTTC.

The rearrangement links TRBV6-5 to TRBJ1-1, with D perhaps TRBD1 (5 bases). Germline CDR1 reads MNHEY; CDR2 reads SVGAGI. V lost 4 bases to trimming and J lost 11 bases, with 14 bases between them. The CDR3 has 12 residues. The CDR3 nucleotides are TGTGCCAGCAGTTCCGGGGACCGGGAGGCTTTCTTT. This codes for CASSSGDREAFF.

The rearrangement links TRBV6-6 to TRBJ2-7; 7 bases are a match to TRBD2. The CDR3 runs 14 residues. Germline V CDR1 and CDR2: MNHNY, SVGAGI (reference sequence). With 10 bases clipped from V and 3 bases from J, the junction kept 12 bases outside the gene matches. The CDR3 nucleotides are TGTGCCACTGGGGGGGTAGGCAGGAACTACGAGCAGTACTTC. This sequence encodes CATGGVGRNYEQYF.

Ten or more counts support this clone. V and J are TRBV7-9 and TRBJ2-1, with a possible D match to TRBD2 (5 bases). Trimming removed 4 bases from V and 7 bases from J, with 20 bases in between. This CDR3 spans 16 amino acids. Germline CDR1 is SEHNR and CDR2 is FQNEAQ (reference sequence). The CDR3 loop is CASSSPSGPMINEQFF. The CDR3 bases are TGTGCCAGCAGCTCCCCCAGCGGCCCCATGATAAATGAGCAGTTCTTC. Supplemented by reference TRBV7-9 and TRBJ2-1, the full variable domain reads DTGVSQNPRHKITKRGQNVTFRCDPISEHNRLYWYRQTLGQGPEFLTYFQNEAQLEKSRLLSDRFSAERPKGSFSTLEIQRTEQGDSAMYLCASSSPSGPMINEQFFGPGTRLTVL.

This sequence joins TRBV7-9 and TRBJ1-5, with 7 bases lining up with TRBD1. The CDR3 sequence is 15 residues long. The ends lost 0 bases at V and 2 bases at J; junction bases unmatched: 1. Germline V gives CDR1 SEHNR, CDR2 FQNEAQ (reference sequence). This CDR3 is CASSLAGGGNQPQHF. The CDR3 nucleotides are TGTGCCAGCAGCTTAGCAGGGGGCGGCAATCAGCCCCAGCATTTT. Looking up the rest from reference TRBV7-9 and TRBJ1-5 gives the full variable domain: DTGVSQNPRHKITKRGQNVTFRCDPISEHNRLYWYRQTLGQGPEFLTYFQNEAQLEKSRLLSDRFSAERPKGSFSTLEIQRTEQGDSAMYLCASSLAGGGNQPQHFGDGTRLSIL.

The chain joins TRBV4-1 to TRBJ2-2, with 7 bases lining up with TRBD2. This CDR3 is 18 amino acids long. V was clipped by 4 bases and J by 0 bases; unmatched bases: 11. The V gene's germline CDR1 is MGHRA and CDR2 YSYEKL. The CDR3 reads CASSLLPPGTTNTGELFF. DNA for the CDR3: TGCGCCAGCAGCCTTTTACCACCCGGGACTACGAACACCGGGGAGCTGTTTTTT.

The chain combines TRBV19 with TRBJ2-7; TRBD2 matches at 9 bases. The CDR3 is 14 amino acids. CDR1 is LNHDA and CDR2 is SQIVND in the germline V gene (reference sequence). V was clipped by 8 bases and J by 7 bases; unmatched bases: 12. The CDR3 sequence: CASGSQRGVGEQYF. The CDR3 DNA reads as TGTGCCAGTGGGTCCCAGCGGGGGGTAGGAGAGCAGTACTTC.

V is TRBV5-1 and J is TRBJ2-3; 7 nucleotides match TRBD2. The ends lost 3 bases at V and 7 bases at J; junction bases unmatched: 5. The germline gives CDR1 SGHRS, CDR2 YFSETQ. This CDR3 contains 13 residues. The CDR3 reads CASSSGGVNTQYF. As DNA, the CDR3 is TGCGCCAGCAGCTCGGGGGGTGTGAATACGCAGTATTTT.

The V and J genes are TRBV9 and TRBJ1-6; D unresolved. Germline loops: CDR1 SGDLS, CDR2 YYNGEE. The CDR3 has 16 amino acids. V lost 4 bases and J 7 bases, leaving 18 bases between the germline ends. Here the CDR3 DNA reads TGTGCCAGCAGCTCCCGGAACTCCCGAGGCAATTCACCCCTCCACTTT. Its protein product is CASSSRNSRGNSPLHF.

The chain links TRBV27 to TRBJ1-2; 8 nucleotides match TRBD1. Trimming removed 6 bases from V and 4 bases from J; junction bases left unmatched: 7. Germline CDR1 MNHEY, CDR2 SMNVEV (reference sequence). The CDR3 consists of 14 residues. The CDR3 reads CASRRTGTGYGYTF. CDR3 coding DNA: TGTGCCAGCAGACGGACAGGGACAGGCTATGGCTACACCTTC.

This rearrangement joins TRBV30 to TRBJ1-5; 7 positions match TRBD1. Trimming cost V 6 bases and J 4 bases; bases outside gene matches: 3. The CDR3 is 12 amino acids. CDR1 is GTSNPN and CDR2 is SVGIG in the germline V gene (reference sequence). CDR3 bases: TGTGCCTGCAGGACAGGAAATCAGCCCCAGCATTTT. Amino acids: CACRTGNQPQHF.

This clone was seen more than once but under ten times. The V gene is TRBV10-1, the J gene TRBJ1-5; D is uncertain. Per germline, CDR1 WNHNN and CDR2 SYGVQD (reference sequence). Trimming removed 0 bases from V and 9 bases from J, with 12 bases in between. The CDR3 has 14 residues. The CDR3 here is CASSESTWMSPQHF. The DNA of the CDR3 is TGCGCCAGCAGTGAGTCGACTTGGATGTCGCCCCAGCATTTT.